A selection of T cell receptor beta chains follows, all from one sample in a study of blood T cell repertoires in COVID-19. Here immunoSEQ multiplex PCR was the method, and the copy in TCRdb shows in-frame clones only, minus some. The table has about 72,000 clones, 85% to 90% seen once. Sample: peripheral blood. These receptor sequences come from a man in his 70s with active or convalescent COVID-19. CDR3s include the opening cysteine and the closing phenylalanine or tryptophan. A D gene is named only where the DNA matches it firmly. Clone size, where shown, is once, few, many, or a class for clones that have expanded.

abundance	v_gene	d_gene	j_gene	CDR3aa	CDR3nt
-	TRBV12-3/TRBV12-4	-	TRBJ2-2	CASSFSDTGELFF	TGTGCCAGCAGTTTTTCCGACACCGGGGAGCTGTTTTTT
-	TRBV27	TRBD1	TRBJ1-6	CASSSGQGSSYNSPLHF	TGTGCCAGCAGCTCCGGACAGGGCAGCTCCTATAATTCACCCCTCCACTTT
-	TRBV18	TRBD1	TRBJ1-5	CASSPVGGESQPQHF	TGTGCCAGCTCACCAGTAGGGGGCGAAAGTCAGCCCCAGCATTTT
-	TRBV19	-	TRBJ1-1	CASSLTGTNTEAFF	TGTGCCAGTAGTCTGACAGGTACGAACACTGAAGCTTTCTTT
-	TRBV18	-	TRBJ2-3	CASSPGVADTQYF	TGTGCCAGCTCCCCGGGGGTCGCAGATACGCAGTATTTT
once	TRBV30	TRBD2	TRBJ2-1	CAWSPRVGGRRYNEQFF	TGTGCCTGGAGTCCACGGGTGGGCGGGAGGCGATACAATGAGCAGTTCTTC
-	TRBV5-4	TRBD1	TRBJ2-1	CASSLEGQGFEQFF	TGTGCCAGCAGCTTGGAGGGACAGGGATTTGAGCAGTTCTTC
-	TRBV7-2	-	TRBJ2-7	CASMLIRGAQEQYF	TGTGCCAGCATGCTTATACGGGGGGCTCAAGAGCAGTACTTC
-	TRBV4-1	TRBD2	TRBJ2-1	CASSLAGGRNEQFF	TGCGCCAGCAGCCTAGCGGGAGGGCGCAATGAGCAGTTCTTC
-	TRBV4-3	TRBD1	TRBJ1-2	CASSPGQGGYTF	TGCGCCAGCAGCCCCGGACAGGGGGGCTACACCTTC
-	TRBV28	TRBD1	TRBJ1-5	CASSLLTGGQPQHF	TGTGCCAGCAGTTTACTGACAGGGGGTCAGCCCCAGCATTTT
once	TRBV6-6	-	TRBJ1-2	CASSSYRDSNYGYTF	TGTGCCAGCAGTTCCTACAGAGATTCTAACTATGGCTACACCTTC
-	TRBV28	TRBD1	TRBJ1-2	CATDRVDGYTF	TGTGCCACGGACAGGGTTGATGGCTACACCTTC
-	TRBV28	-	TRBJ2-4	CASHRGGIAKNIQYF	TGTGCCAGCCATCGAGGGGGTATAGCCAAAAACATTCAGTACTTC
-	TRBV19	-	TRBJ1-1	CASSIYDTTNTEAFF	TGTGCCAGTAGTATATATGACACGACGAACACTGAAGCTTTCTTT
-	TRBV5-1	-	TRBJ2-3	CASSLNAGPRTDTQYF	TGCGCCAGCAGCTTGAACGCAGGGCCTCGCACAGATACGCAGTATTTT
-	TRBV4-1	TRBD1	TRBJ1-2	CASSQGQGSYYGYTF	TGCGCCAGCAGCCAAGGACAGGGCAGTTACTATGGCTACACCTTC
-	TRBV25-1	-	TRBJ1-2	CASSEMGSYGYTF	TGTGCCAGCAGTGAAATGGGGAGCTATGGCTACACCTTC
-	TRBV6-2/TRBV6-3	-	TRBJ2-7	CASSDATGMTYEQYF	TGTGCCAGCAGTGACGCCACAGGGATGACCTACGAGCAGTACTTC
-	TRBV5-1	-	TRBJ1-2	CASQPMGGGYTF	TGCGCCAGCCAGCCCATGGGGGGTGGCTACACCTTC